The 28 T cell receptor beta chains below were found in one sample sequenced in a study of blood T cells in healthy people across ages. Primed by a sample-barcoded 5' primer and a J-beta primer mix, a second PCR proceeded for roughly 6 to 12 cycles. TCRdb processed the 5' RACE reads anew with MiXCR; each CDR3 protein has one entry. Found here are roughly 930,000 distinct CDR3 sequences, roughly 50% of them singletons; the top ten hold roughly an eighth. The sequenced sample was blood. These receptors all stem from a man younger than 40 in good health.

This clonotype was observed a handful of times. The gene calls are TRBV10-3 and TRBJ2-7; TRBD2 aligns across 13 bases. The end of the DNA aligns better with TRBJ2-5, so the J call may be wrong. Germline CDR1 is ENHRY and CDR2 is SYGVKD. The length of the CDR3 is 14 residues. The CDR3 loop is CAIRPGLAGETQYF. The DNA of the CDR3 is TGTGCCATCAGACCGGGACTAGCGGGGGAGACCCAGTACTTC.

This rearrangement joins TRBV28 to TRBJ1-1; the match to TRBD1 covers 7 bases. Trimming took 7 bases from V and 4 from J; bases not matched to a gene: 9. The CDR3 is made up of 14 amino acids. CDR1 and CDR2 from the germline V gene are MDHEN and SYDVKM. CDR3 DNA sequence: TGTGCCAGCAATATACGGACAGGTACCACTGAAGCTTTCTTT. Its protein product is CASNIRTGTTEAFF.

The CDR3 loop is CASGASATNEKLFF. The CDR3 bases are TGTGCCTCGGGGGCTTCGGCAACTAATGAAAAACTGTTTTTT. V gene TRBV6-5 combines with J gene TRBJ1-4; D is perhaps TRBD1 (6 bases). Between the trimmed V and J ends, which lost 11 bases and 0 bases, there was a span of 13 bases. There are 14 residues in the CDR3. Germline CDR1 reads MNHEY; CDR2 reads SVGAGI.

This chain links TRBV20-1 with TRBJ1-1; no clear D. CDR3 length: 14 amino acids. The germline V and J ends were trimmed by 0 bases and 0 bases, with 8 bases remaining between them. Per the germline V gene, CDR1 is DFQATT and CDR2 is SNEGSKA (reference sequence). CDR3 protein: CSAREVSVNTEAFF. The DNA of the CDR3 is TGCAGTGCTAGAGAGGTCAGCGTGAACACTGAAGCTTTCTTT.

The chain has TRBV11-1 and TRBJ2-1; 10 bases line up with TRBD2. There are 15 residues in the CDR3. The V gene end was trimmed by 5 bases and the J gene end by 9 bases; junction bases not matched to a gene: 10. Germline CDR1 SGHAT, CDR2 FQDESV (reference sequence). The CDR3 protein is CASSPLSGGAGEQFF. CDR3 sequence (DNA): TGTGCCAGCAGCCCCCTGAGCGGGGGGGCCGGTGAGCAGTTCTTC.

As to this clonotype: One end of the junction fails to match germline, which may point to a read error. The V and J genes are TRBV12-3 or TRBV12-4 and TRBJ2-3, with TRBD1 matching over 9 bases. The CDR3 is 15 amino acids. The CDR3 here is CASRFWGQGGDAQYF. CDR3 nucleotide sequence: TGTGCCAGCAGATTTTGGGGACAGGGTGGAGATGCGCAGTATTTT.

This rearrangement joins TRBV5-6 to TRBJ1-5; D may be TRBD1 (6 bases). This CDR3 is 15 amino acids long. The germline V gene encodes CDR1 SGHDT and CDR2 YYEEEE. V lost 1 base and J 1 base, leaving 9 bases between the germline ends. The CDR3 DNA is TGTGCCAGCAGCTTGCAGGGGCAGAGCAATCAGCCCCAGCATTTT. This gives the protein CASSLQGQSNQPQHF.

This clonotype was recorded many times. The chain couples TRBV7-2 to TRBJ1-2, with D perhaps matching TRBD1 (5 bases). The ends were cut back, 0 bases at V and 4 bases at J, with 6 bases in the middle. CDR1 is SGHTA and CDR2 is FQGNSA in the germline V gene. This CDR3 is 13 amino acids long. CDR3 loop: CASSLAGAYGYTF. The CDR3 nucleotides are TGTGCCAGCAGCTTAGCAGGGGCCTATGGCTACACCTTC.

The CDR3 sequence is CASTQTRGTGELFF. CDR3 nucleotides: TGTGCCAGCACCCAGACCAGGGGCACCGGGGAGCTGTTTTTT. The gene calls are TRBV7-9 and TRBJ2-2; tentatively, D is TRBD1 (6 bases). CDR1 is SEHNR, CDR2 FQNEAQ, per germline (reference sequence). The CDR3 covers 14 residues. Trimming left V 7 bases short and J 4 bases short, with 13 bases between.

This clonotype was counted a few times. V is TRBV15 and J is TRBJ2-4; TRBD1 is a possible D gene (6 bases). The V gene's germline CDR1 is LNHNV and CDR2 YYDKDF (reference sequence). The CDR3 has 16 residues. Deletions cut 0 bases from V and 2 bases from J, with 11 bases between. CDR3 sequence reads: CATSRDWGQTKNIQYF. CDR3 DNA sequence: TGTGCCACCAGCAGAGATTGGGGGCAAACCAAAAACATTCAGTACTTC.

Turning to this clonotype: A much bigger clone sits one base away, suggesting this may be a read error. The chain links TRBV10-3 to TRBJ2-7; the D gene is possibly TRBD1 (5 bases). The J call is uncertain, as TRBJ2-4 better fits the DNA end. The CDR3 contains 14 residues. The germline V gene has CDR1 ENHRY and CDR2 SYGVKD. The CDR3: CVISVQGAKNIQYF. CDR3 in DNA: TGTGTCATCAGTGTTCAGGGAGCCAAAAACATTCAGTACTTC.

This clonotype turned up a few times. V gene TRBV4-1 combines with J gene TRBJ2-1; possibly TRBD2 for D (6 bases). Germline V gene sequence: CDR1 MGHRA, CDR2 YSYEKL. CDR3 length: 18 residues. V lost 2 bases to trimming and J lost 1 base, with 18 bases between them. The CDR3 DNA is TGCGCCAGCAGCCAAAACCTGGCGGAGGGGAGATCCTACAATGAGCAGTTCTTC. Its protein product is CASSQNLAEGRSYNEQFF.

The rearrangement joins TRBV24-1 to TRBJ2-6; D possibly corresponds to TRBD1 (6 bases). V dropped 4 bases and J dropped 1 base, with 7 bases sitting between them. The CDR3 is 15 amino acids. Per the germline V gene, CDR1 is KGHDR and CDR2 is SFDVKD. The CDR3 loop reads CATSDTGSGANVLTF. CDR3 bases: TGTGCCACCAGTGACACAGGGTCTGGGGCCAACGTCCTGACTTTC.

This clonotype showed up just a few times. The chain is built from TRBV6-1 and TRBJ1-4, with TRBD1 as a possible D gene (5 bases). Per germline, CDR1 MNHNS and CDR2 SASEGT. This CDR3 has 13 amino acids. V was cut by 0 bases and J by 8 bases, with 7 bases left in between. The CDR3 protein is CASSEANREKLFF. For the CDR3, the DNA is TGTGCCAGCAGTGAAGCTAACAGGGAAAAACTGTTTTTT.

This rearrangement joins TRBV7-9 to TRBJ2-5; D possibly corresponds to TRBD2 (5 bases). TRBJ2-7 matches the DNA end more closely, so the J call is doubtful. Per the germline V gene, CDR1 is SEHNR and CDR2 is FQNEAQ (reference sequence). The CDR3 covers 13 residues. In DNA form, the CDR3 reads TGTGCCAGCAGTGCAATAGAGGGCTACGAGCAGTACTTC. This encodes CASSAIEGYEQYF.

The V and J genes are TRBV4-3 and TRBJ2-3; D unclear. The CDR3 totals 15 residues. Germline V gene lookup returns CDR1 LGHNA and CDR2 YSLEER. Trimming took off 2 bases at V and 5 bases at J, with 14 bases between the two ends. CDR3 region: CASSQRDPERDTQYF. DNA of the CDR3: TGCGCCAGCAGCCAACGCGACCCAGAGAGAGATACGCAGTATTTT.

The rearrangement links TRBV2 to TRBJ1-1, with 7 bases fitting TRBD1. V trimming: 5 bases; J trimming: 1 base; junction bases outside the gene matches: 7. The germline gives CDR1 SNHLY, CDR2 FYNNEI. The CDR3 loop spans 15 amino acids. CDR3 DNA: TGTGCCAGCAGTCCGCCCCGGACAGGGAACACTGAAGCTTTCTTT. Amino acids: CASSPPRTGNTEAFF.

This clonotype was seen a few times. The rearrangement joins TRBV7-9 to TRBJ2-1, with D unclear. V gave up 7 bases and J gave up 8 bases, with 15 bases separating them. The CDR3 contains 13 residues. In germline, CDR1 is SEHNR, CDR2 FQNEAQ (reference sequence). The CDR3 sequence is CASTPASIDEQFF. As DNA, the CDR3 is TGTGCCAGCACCCCTGCCAGCATCGATGAGCAGTTCTTC.

This clonotype was detected many times. Since a much larger clone is just one base distant, this may be a read error. This chain connects TRBV7-4 to TRBJ1-4; TRBD1 is a possible D gene (5 bases). In germline, CDR1 is SGHVT, CDR2 SQSDAQ. V lost 2 bases to trimming and J lost 8 bases, with 21 bases between them. The CDR3 contains 17 residues. CDR3 sequence (DNA): TGTGCCAGCAGCTTAAAACGGTGGGCAGGGATGTGGGAAAAACTGTTTTTT. It codes for CASSLKRWAGMWEKLFF.

The chain carries TRBV19 and TRBJ1-1, with D possibly matching TRBD1 (6 bases). This CDR3 is built from 13 residues. V was shortened by 11 bases and J by 1 base, with 14 bases between the two germline ends. Germline loops: CDR1 LNHDA, CDR2 SQIVND (reference sequence). The CDR3 coding sequence is TGTGCCGTGACAGGAGAGGGGAACACTGAAGCTTTCTTT. This encodes CAVTGEGNTEAFF.

V usage is TRBV20-1 and J usage is TRBJ2-1; D is possibly TRBD1 or TRBD2 (5 bases each). V was trimmed by 3 bases and J by 4 bases, leaving 13 bases between them. In germline, CDR1 is DFQATT, CDR2 SNEGSKA (reference sequence). This CDR3 spans 14 amino acids. The CDR3 DNA follows: TGCAGTGCTAGTCAGGGACCCCTATACAATGAGCAGTTCTTC. Translation gives CSASQGPLYNEQFF.

The gene calls are TRBV6-5 and TRBJ2-5; D might be TRBD2 (7 bases). V was shortened by 6 bases and J by 0 bases, with 14 bases between the two germline ends. CDR3 length equals 15 residues. Germline loops: CDR1 MNHEY, CDR2 SVGAGI. This CDR3 is CASRKGGGYQETQYF. DNA of the CDR3: TGTGCCAGCAGAAAGGGAGGGGGATACCAAGAGACCCAGTACTTC.

CDR3 bases: TGCAGTTGGGGACAGGGGTCATCCGGGGAGCTGTTTTTT. Translated: CSWGQGSSGELFF. This chain joins TRBV20-1 and TRBJ2-2; 10 nucleotides line up with TRBD1. With V trimmed by 8 bases and J by 6 bases, 6 bases remained unmatched. CDR3 length: 13 amino acids. The germline V gene encodes CDR1 DFQATT and CDR2 SNEGSKA (reference sequence).

Many counts were recorded for this clonotype. The chain joins TRBV9 to TRBJ2-3; D uncertain. Germline CDR1 SGDLS, CDR2 YYNGEE. This CDR3 contains 15 residues. The ends were cut back, 0 bases at V and 1 base at J, with 9 bases in the middle. This chain's CDR3 is CASSVGGVGTDTQYF. As DNA, the CDR3 is TGTGCCAGCAGCGTAGGTGGGGTGGGCACAGATACGCAGTATTTT.

This clonotype was counted only a few times. V and J are TRBV11-2 and TRBJ1-2; maybe TRBD1 (5 bases). V lost 0 bases, J lost 7 bases, and 9 bases lay in between. The CDR3 is 13 amino acids. Per germline, CDR1 SGHAT and CDR2 FQNNGV. CDR3: CASSLDSGAGYTF. CDR3 nucleotide sequence: TGTGCCAGCAGCTTAGATTCCGGGGCTGGCTACACCTTC.

The chain has TRBV7-9 and TRBJ1-1; possibly TRBD1 for D (6 bases). The CDR3 runs to 15 residues. Germline values: CDR1 SEHNR, CDR2 FQNEAQ (reference sequence). Trimming cost V 6 bases and J 0 bases, with 14 bases left between them. CDR3 bases: TGTGCCAGCAGTCCCCAGGGGCTTATGAACACTGAAGCTTTCTTT. It encodes CASSPQGLMNTEAFF.

In its sample, this clonotype was seen a few times. The V gene is TRBV28, the J gene TRBJ2-4; D is ambiguous. Germline V gene data show CDR1 as MDHEN and CDR2 as SYDVKM. The CDR3 runs 15 residues. Trimming cost V 5 bases and J 0 bases, with 11 bases left between them. CDR3 in DNA: TGTGCCAGCAGTACGGGCGAACTAGCCAAAAACATTCAGTACTTC. The encoded protein is CASSTGELAKNIQYF.

This rearrangement joins TRBV12-3 or TRBV12-4 to TRBJ2-1; 8 nucleotides match TRBD1. This CDR3 has 13 amino acids. The trim removed 3 bases at V and 9 bases at J, leaving 4 bases unmatched. CDR3 DNA: TGTGCCAGCAGTTTCCTGACAGGGGCTGAGCAGTTCTTC. It yields the protein CASSFLTGAEQFF.